Listed below are T cell receptor beta chains from one sample, sequenced in a study of response to subunit inactivated influenza vaccine. TCRdb re-derived calls from the RT-PCR reads in MiXCR, one entry per CDR3 protein. The table has hundreds of thousands of distinct CDR3 sequences, less than 20% seen once. The sample here was PBMCs from blood, taken 5 to 6 days after vaccination. The receptors come from a man aged 50 to 59 who received an inactivated influenza vaccine. CDR3s include the opening cysteine and the closing phenylalanine or tryptophan. D genes are given only for firm matches. Clone size appears in some rows only: once, few, many, or a class for an expanded clone.

j_call,clone_size,d_call,v_call,cdr3_nt,cdr3_aa
TRBJ1-1,.,.,TRBV6-1,TGTGCCAGCAGTGAACACAGGACTGAAGCTTTCTTT,CASSEHRTEAFF
TRBJ2-7,many,TRBD2,TRBV20-1,TGCAGTGCTAGAGGTCGGGGGGGAACCTACGAGCAGTACTTC,CSARGRGGTYEQYF
TRBJ2-1,.,.,TRBV3-1,TGTGCCAGCAGCCCTTTTGGGAATGAGCAGTTCTTC,CASSPFGNEQFF
TRBJ2-7,.,.,TRBV7-8,TGTGCCAGCAGCTTAGACGGGGTGACCCACTACGAGCAGTACTTC,CASSLDGVTHYEQYF
TRBJ2-7,.,.,TRBV3-1,TGTGCCAGCAGCCAAGGGCGCGGGGTGTACGAGCAGTACTTC,CASSQGRGVYEQYF
TRBJ2-6,many,.,TRBV5-1,TGCGCCAGCAGCCCGAGCTCTGGGGCCAACGTCCTGACTTTC,CASSPSSGANVLTF
TRBJ1-2,.,TRBD1,TRBV12-3/TRBV12-4,TGTGCCAGCAGTTTACAGCCGGGACAGGGATACACCTTC,CASSLQPGQGYTF
TRBJ1-2,few,.,TRBV29-1,TGCAGCGTTTCTTCTCTTAGAGGTTCTTACTATGGCTACACCTTC,CSVSSLRGSYYGYTF
TRBJ2-7,few,.,TRBV5-1,TGCGCCAGCAGCCGCCTCCCCGGACAGCAATACGAGCAGTACTTC,CASSRLPGQQYEQYF
TRBJ2-7,.,.,TRBV4-1,TGCGCCAGCAGCCAAGTCGTGGGGGTCGAGCAGTACTTC,CASSQVVGVEQYF
TRBJ2-7,few,.,TRBV7-2,TGTGCCAGCAGCTTCAGGGCGGGCGAGCAGTACTTC,CASSFRAGEQYF
TRBJ2-7,few,TRBD1,TRBV7-9,TGTGCCAGCAGCTTCCCCCCGGGACAGGGAACGTCCTACGAGCAGTACTTC,CASSFPPGQGTSYEQYF
TRBJ2-5,.,TRBD2,TRBV20-1,TGCAGTGCTGCGGGGGGCGGGGCCGCGTTGGAGACCCAGTACTTC,CSAAGGGAALETQYF
TRBJ2-7,.,TRBD1,TRBV7-9,TGTGCCAGCAGCCTAGGGGGCATTACAGAGCAGTACTTC,CASSLGGITEQYF
TRBJ2-1,.,.,TRBV12-3/TRBV12-4,TGTGCCAGCAGTTTTGAGACAGGGAGGGACGAGCAGTTCTTC,CASSFETGRDEQFF
TRBJ2-7,.,TRBD2,TRBV14,TGTGCCAGCAGCCCCGGGACTAGCGGCCGTCTCGAGCAGTACTTC,CASSPGTSGRLEQYF
TRBJ2-7,.,.,TRBV5-8,TGTGCCAGCACCTACTCTGCCTACGAGCAGTACTTC,CASTYSAYEQYF
TRBJ1-1,many,.,TRBV12-3/TRBV12-4,TGTGCCAGCAGTTTATCTGCCGGTTCCGCGAACACTGAAGCTTTCTTT,CASSLSAGSANTEAFF
TRBJ2-5,.,TRBD2,TRBV30,TGTGCCGGCAAGCGGGGGCCCGACGAGACCCAGTACTTC,CAGKRGPDETQYF
TRBJ2-1,.,.,TRBV6-5,TGTGCCAGCAGTTACTCGCAAGGCAATGAGCAGTTCTTC,CASSYSQGNEQFF
TRBJ1-4,.,.,TRBV11-2,TGTGCCAGCAGCCGGACAACGCTTAATGAAAAACTGTTTTTT,CASSRTTLNEKLFF
TRBJ2-3,.,TRBD2,TRBV9,TGTGCCAGCAGCCTAGCAGGGACTAGCGGGACCACAGATACGCAGTATTTT,CASSLAGTSGTTDTQYF
TRBJ1-3,few,.,TRBV4-2,TGTGCCAGCAGCCAAGACAGTTATGGAAACACCATATATTTT,CASSQDSYGNTIYF
TRBJ2-2,.,.,TRBV2,TGTGCCAGCACAGGGACGGACACCGGGGAGCTGTTTTTT,CASTGTDTGELFF
TRBJ2-3,few,.,TRBV27,TGTGCCAGCAGTTCAGGGTTTGTCACAGATACGCAGTATTTT,CASSSGFVTDTQYF
TRBJ2-7,.,.,TRBV20-1,TGCAGTGCTAGAGTCCCTGGGGGGCTGGCCTACGAGCAGTACTTC,CSARVPGGLAYEQYF
TRBJ2-3,few,.,TRBV5-4,TGTGCCAGCAGCTTGAGCATCCAGTTAAGCACAGATACGCAGTATTTT,CASSLSIQLSTDTQYF
TRBJ2-5,many,TRBD1,TRBV12-3/TRBV12-4,TGTGCCAGCAGCCTACGACAGGGGGCAGGGGGGACCCAGTACTTC,CASSLRQGAGGTQYF
TRBJ2-7,few,.,TRBV12-3/TRBV12-4,TGTGCCAGCAGTTTCTCGACCGCAACCTACGAGCAGTACTTC,CASSFSTATYEQYF
TRBJ1-2,few,.,TRBV12-3/TRBV12-4,TGTGCCAGCACCAAAACGGGGGACTATGGCTACACCTTC,CASTKTGDYGYTF
TRBJ2-1,few,.,TRBV24-1,TGTGCCACCAGTGACACCGACACCTACAATGAGCAGTTCTTC,CATSDTDTYNEQFF
TRBJ2-5,.,.,TRBV6-5,TGTGCCAGCAGTTACGGGAAGCTCCAAGAGACCCAGTACTTC,CASSYGKLQETQYF
TRBJ2-3,.,TRBD2,TRBV7-2,TGTGCCAGCAGCTTAGTGGGCCGGGGGGGAAATACGCAGTATTTT,CASSLVGRGGNTQYF
TRBJ1-2,few,.,TRBV6-1,TGTGCCAGCAGGGGGGCACCGGATGCCTATGGCTACACCTTC,CASRGAPDAYGYTF
TRBJ2-2,.,TRBD2,TRBV28,TGTGCCAGCACCGCCGGACTAGCGGGGGGTAACACCCGGGAGCTGTTTTTT,CASTAGLAGGNTRELFF
TRBJ2-7,.,.,TRBV4-2,TGTGCCAGCAGCCAAGACGGAGGGGGCTCCTCCTACGAGCAGTACTTC,CASSQDGGGSSYEQYF
TRBJ1-5,few,.,TRBV12-3/TRBV12-4,TGTGCCAGCAGTTTAATGGGACGCATTCAGCCCCAGCATTTT,CASSLMGRIQPQHF
TRBJ2-5,few,TRBD1,TRBV6-1,TGTGCCAGCAGGCACGACAGGGTGCAAGGAGAGACCCAGTACTTC,CASRHDRVQGETQYF
TRBJ2-7,few,.,TRBV6-5,TGTGCCAGCAGTTACACCGGGACCTACGAGCAGTACTTC,CASSYTGTYEQYF
TRBJ1-2,few,.,TRBV4-1,TGCGCCAGCAGCCAAGATGTGGCCGGAAGTCCCTATGGCTACACCTTC,CASSQDVAGSPYGYTF
TRBJ2-5,once,TRBD2,TRBV7-9,TGTGCCAGCAGCTATGGATCAGCGGGAGTTGGGGAGACCCAGTACTTC,CASSYGSAGVGETQYF
TRBJ1-5,many,TRBD1,TRBV12-3/TRBV12-4,TGTGCCAGCAGAAGGGACAGCGAATATCAGCCCCAGCATTTT,CASRRDSEYQPQHF
TRBJ2-1,few,TRBD2,TRBV4-2,TGTGCCAGCAGCCCCGGGACTAGCGGGGGGGCCTATGAGCAGTTCTTC,CASSPGTSGGAYEQFF
TRBJ2-7,.,.,TRBV11-2,TGTGCCAGCAGCTTAGATCCTTGGACAGAGGCGAACGAGCAGTACTTC,CASSLDPWTEANEQYF
TRBJ1-1,few,.,TRBV7-9,TGTGCCAGCAGCTTTGTCGAGCGGGGGGCTGAAGCTTTCTTT,CASSFVERGAEAFF
TRBJ2-7,.,TRBD2,TRBV20-1,TGCAGTGCTACTCCGGGACTAGCCTACCTCTCCTACGAGCAGTACTTC,CSATPGLAYLSYEQYF
TRBJ2-7,.,TRBD2,TRBV20-1,TGCAGTGCTAAAGCGGCGGGAGCCCACGAGCAGTACTTC,CSAKAAGAHEQYF
TRBJ2-7,few,TRBD1,TRBV20-1,TGCAGTGCCCCGGGGACAGGGGCGACTGAGCAGTACTTC,CSAPGTGATEQYF
TRBJ2-2,.,.,TRBV24-1,TGTGCCACCTTTAACTACAGGGCGAACACCGGGGAGCTGTTTTTT,CATFNYRANTGELFF
TRBJ2-7,.,.,TRBV6-2/TRBV6-3,TGTGCCAGCAGTTCGACCAGTCCGGAGTCCCTCTACGAGCAGTACTTC,CASSSTSPESLYEQYF
TRBJ2-7,few,.,TRBV27,TGTGCCAGCAGTTTAGCCGACGGGCCCTACGAGCAGTACTTC,CASSLADGPYEQYF
TRBJ2-7,once,.,TRBV2,TGTGCCAGCAGCGTTGGGGGCCTTCTACGCGAGCAGTACTTC,CASSVGGLLREQYF
TRBJ1-6,few,.,TRBV12-3/TRBV12-4,TGTGCCAGCAGTCCGGGACGGCAGAATTCACCCCTCCACTTT,CASSPGRQNSPLHF
TRBJ2-2,few,TRBD1,TRBV4-3,TGCGCCAGCAGCAACCGCGACAGGGACACCGGGGAGCTGTTTTTT,CASSNRDRDTGELFF